The entry below describes one TCR beta chain. Its specificity is not known. Sequencing used immunoSEQ multiplex PCR; TCRdb keeps in-frame clones, though not all of them. The data show about 86,000 clones, roughly 90% seen once. Trimming removed 4 bases at V and 2 bases at J, with 10 bases between. Germline V gives CDR1 MNHEY, CDR2 SMNVEV (reference sequence). The CDR3 spans 14 residues. This entry comes from a study of graft-versus-host responses after intestinal transplantation. This chain joins TRBV27 and TRBJ2-3; D ambiguous. This receptor was obtained from a human donor who was the organ donor for an intestinal transplant. The sequencing here drew on unstimulated CD4+ T cells sorted from spleen or lymph node cells, taken before transplant. In DNA form, the CDR3 reads TGTGCCAGCAGTTCATTAGCATTCACAGATACGCAGTATTTT. Its protein is CASSSLAFTDTQYF.